The 20 T cell receptor beta chains given below trace back to one sample, sequenced in a study of monozygotic twins with inflammatory bowel disease. TCRdb reworked the 5' RACE reads into one entry per CDR3 protein, no DNA. The specimen's table records under 150,000 distinct CDR3 sequences. Sequencing was carried out using blood. Receptors originate from a human donor with ulcerative colitis or Crohn's disease, or a healthy co-twin of an affected twin (not recorded which).

The chain is built from TRBV18 and TRBJ2-1; the D call of TRBD1 rests on TCRdb alone, since no DNA is present to check it. The CDR3 loop spans 15 amino acids. Germline V gene sequence: CDR1 KGHSH, CDR2 LQKENI. The chain's CDR3 is CASSPRRGGYNEQFF.

The chain carries TRBV24-1 and TRBJ2-3; the D call from TCRdb, TRBD2, cannot be confirmed without DNA. The CDR3 contains 16 residues. CDR1 is KGHDR and CDR2 is SFDVKD in the germline V gene. This chain's CDR3 is CATSDGRLAGLDTQYF.

V is TRBV6-5 and J is TRBJ2-7. Germline V gives CDR1 MNHEY, CDR2 SVGAGI. The CDR3 sequence is 15 residues long. CDR3 sequence: CASSYSFGGPYEQYF.

The genes are TRBV12-3 or TRBV12-4 and TRBJ2-5; without DNA, the TCRdb call of TRBD1 cannot be checked. This CDR3 has 12 amino acids. This CDR3 reads CASSSGIETQYF.

The chain joins TRBV9 to TRBJ2-1. From germline, CDR1 is SGDLS and CDR2 YYNGEE. This CDR3 region has 13 residues. Here the CDR3 reads CASSVDSRHEQFF.

The gene calls are TRBV7-2 and TRBJ1-6. CDR3 length: 13 amino acids. Looked up from germline, CDR1 is SGHTA and CDR2 is FQGNSA. The CDR3 protein is CASSLRLNSPLHF.

V is TRBV7-2 and J is TRBJ2-7; TCRdb's D call of TRBD1 is untestable without DNA. CDR3 length: 16 residues. Germline V CDR1 and CDR2: SGHTA, FQGNSA. CDR3 loop: CASSLRGKGSSYEQYF.

J is TRBJ1-4 and V is TRBV20-1; TCRdb's D call of TRBD1 is untestable without DNA. From germline, CDR1 is DFQATT and CDR2 SNEGSKA (reference sequence). CDR3 length equals 14 residues. This CDR3 reads CSARDGAGNEKLFF.

This chain joins TRBV12-3 or TRBV12-4 and TRBJ1-1; TCRdb proposes TRBD1, but this gene call is untestable without DNA. The CDR3 contains 12 residues. The chain's CDR3 is CASTRGTVEAFF.

The gene calls are TRBV24-1 and TRBJ1-5; TCRdb calls TRBD1, which cannot be checked without DNA. Germline V CDR1 and CDR2: KGHDR, SFDVKD. CDR3 length equals 16 residues. This CDR3 reads CATSDQGARGNQPQHF.

The chain carries TRBV5-1 and TRBJ2-7; without DNA, the TCRdb call of TRBD1 cannot be checked. Per the germline V gene, CDR1 is SGHRS and CDR2 is YFSETQ. The CDR3 sequence is 14 residues long. The CDR3 sequence: CASSSPGWAYEQYF.

The CDR3 spells CASSLVGKTYNEQFF. This chain uses TRBV5-1 with TRBJ2-1. The CDR3 is made up of 15 amino acids. Germline V gene lookup returns CDR1 SGHRS and CDR2 YFSETQ.

The J gene is TRBJ2-7, the V gene TRBV7-2; checking the TCRdb D call of TRBD1 is not possible without DNA. Germline-derived CDR1 and CDR2 are SGHTA and FQGNSA. This CDR3 has 14 residues. CDR3 region: CASSTQGSSYEQYF.

The J gene is TRBJ2-3, the V gene TRBV5-1; without DNA, the TCRdb call of TRBD1 cannot be checked. Germline V gene lookup returns CDR1 SGHRS and CDR2 YFSETQ. This CDR3 spans 13 amino acids. This CDR3 reads CASSLGGENTQYF.

The V call is TRBV7-2, the J call TRBJ2-5. The CDR3 runs to 13 residues. CDR1 and CDR2 from the germline V gene are SGHTA and FQGNSA. CDR3 amino acids: CASSFWGSETQYF.

The chain joins TRBV7-9 to TRBJ2-5; absent DNA, TCRdb's TRBD1 call cannot be checked. The V gene's germline CDR1 is SEHNR and CDR2 FQNEAQ (reference sequence). This CDR3 has 15 amino acids. CDR3 sequence: CASSSGTAYQETQYF. The full variable domain, in which reference TRBV7-9 and TRBJ2-5 provide the parts outside the CDR3, is DTGVSQNPRHKITKRGQNVTFRCDPISEHNRLYWYRQTLGQGPEFLTYFQNEAQLEKSRLLSDRFSAERPKGSFSTLEIQRTEQGDSAMYLCASSSGTAYQETQYFGPGTRLLVL.

The chain couples TRBV7-9 to TRBJ1-6; TCRdb lists TRBD1, though no DNA is available to test this call. CDR1 and CDR2 (germline): SEHNR, FQNEAQ (reference sequence). This CDR3 region has 14 residues. The CDR3 loop is CASSLAQGNSPLHF. Full variable domain (outside the CDR3, taken from reference TRBV7-9 and TRBJ1-6): DTGVSQNPRHKITKRGQNVTFRCDPISEHNRLYWYRQTLGQGPEFLTYFQNEAQLEKSRLLSDRFSAERPKGSFSTLEIQRTEQGDSAMYLCASSLAQGNSPLHFGNGTRLTVT.

The rearrangement uses TRBV20-1 and TRBJ1-6; TCRdb's D call, TRBD1, is unchecked because there is no DNA. This CDR3 comprises 18 residues. CDR1 is DFQATT, CDR2 SNEGSKA, per germline (reference sequence). CDR3 region: CSARETRPGIITSSPLHF.

The J gene is TRBJ2-7, the V gene TRBV29-1; TCRdb's D call of TRBD1 is untestable without DNA. From germline, CDR1 is SQVTM and CDR2 ANQGSEA. CDR3 length: 14 residues. CDR3 loop: CSVNLPDRNYEQYF.

V usage is TRBV13 and J usage is TRBJ1-1. This CDR3 is 15 amino acids long. CDR1 is PRHDT, CDR2 FYEKMQ, per germline (reference sequence). CDR3 region: CASSLEGALNTEAFF.